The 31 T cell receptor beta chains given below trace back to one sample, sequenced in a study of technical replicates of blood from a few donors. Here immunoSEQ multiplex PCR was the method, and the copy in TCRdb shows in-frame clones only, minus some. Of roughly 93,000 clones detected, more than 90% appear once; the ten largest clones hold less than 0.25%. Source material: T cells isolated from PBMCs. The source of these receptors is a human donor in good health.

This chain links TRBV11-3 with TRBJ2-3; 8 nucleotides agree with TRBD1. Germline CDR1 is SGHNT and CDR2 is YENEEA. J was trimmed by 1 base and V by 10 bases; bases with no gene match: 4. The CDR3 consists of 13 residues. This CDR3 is CAIDRGGTDTQYF. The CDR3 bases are TGTGCCATCGACAGGGGCGGCACAGATACGCAGTATTTT.

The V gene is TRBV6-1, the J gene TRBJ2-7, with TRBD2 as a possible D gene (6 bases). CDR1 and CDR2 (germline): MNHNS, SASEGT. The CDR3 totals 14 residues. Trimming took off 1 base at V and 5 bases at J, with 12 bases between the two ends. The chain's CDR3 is CASSEVGGTNEQYF. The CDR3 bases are TGTGCCAGCAGTGAAGTTGGCGGGACCAACGAGCAGTACTTC.

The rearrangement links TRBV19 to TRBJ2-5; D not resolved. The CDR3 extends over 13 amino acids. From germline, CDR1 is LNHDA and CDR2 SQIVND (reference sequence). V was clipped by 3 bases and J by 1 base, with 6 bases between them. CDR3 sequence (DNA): TGTGCCAGTAGTATTTTTATCCAAGAGACCCAGTACTTC. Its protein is CASSIFIQETQYF.

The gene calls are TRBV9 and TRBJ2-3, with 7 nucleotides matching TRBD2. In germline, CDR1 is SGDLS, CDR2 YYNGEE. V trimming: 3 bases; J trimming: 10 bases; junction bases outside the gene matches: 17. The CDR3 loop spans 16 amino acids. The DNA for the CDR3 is TGTGCCAGCAGCGGGACGCCCCGAGGAGAGCGGGGCGCGCAGTATTTT. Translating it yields CASSGTPRGERGAQYF.

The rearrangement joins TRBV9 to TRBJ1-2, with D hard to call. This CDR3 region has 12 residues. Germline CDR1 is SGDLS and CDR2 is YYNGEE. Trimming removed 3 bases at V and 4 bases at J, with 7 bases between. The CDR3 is CASSDTVYGYTF. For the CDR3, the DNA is TGTGCCAGCAGCGACACCGTCTATGGCTACACCTTC.

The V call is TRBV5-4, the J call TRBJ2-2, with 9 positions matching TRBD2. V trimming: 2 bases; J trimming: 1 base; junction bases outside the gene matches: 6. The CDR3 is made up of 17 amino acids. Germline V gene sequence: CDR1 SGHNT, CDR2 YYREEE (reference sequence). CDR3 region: CASSFSLAGMNTGELFF. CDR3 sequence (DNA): TGTGCCAGCAGCTTTTCCCTAGCGGGGATGAACACCGGGGAGCTGTTTTTT.

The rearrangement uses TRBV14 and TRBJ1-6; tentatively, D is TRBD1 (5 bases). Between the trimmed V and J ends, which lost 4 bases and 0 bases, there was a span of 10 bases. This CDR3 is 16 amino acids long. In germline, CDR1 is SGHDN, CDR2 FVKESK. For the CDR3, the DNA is TGTGCCAGCAGCCCTAGGGGAGGCTCCTATAATTCACCCCTCCACTTT. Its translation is CASSPRGGSYNSPLHF.

The CDR3 is CASSLAQGNYEQYF. CDR3 nucleotides: TGTGCCAGCAGTCTAGCACAGGGGAACTACGAGCAGTACTTC. The chain has TRBV25-1 and TRBJ2-7, with 7 nucleotides matching TRBD1. With V trimmed by 5 bases and J by 3 bases, 7 bases remained unmatched. The germline gives CDR1 MGHDK, CDR2 SYGVNS. The CDR3 totals 14 residues.

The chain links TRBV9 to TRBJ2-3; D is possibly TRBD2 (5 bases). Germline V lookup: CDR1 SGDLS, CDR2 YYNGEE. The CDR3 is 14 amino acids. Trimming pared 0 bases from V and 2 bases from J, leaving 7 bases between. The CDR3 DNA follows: TGTGCCAGCAGCGTAGCTAGCCCCACAGATACGCAGTATTTT. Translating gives CASSVASPTDTQYF.

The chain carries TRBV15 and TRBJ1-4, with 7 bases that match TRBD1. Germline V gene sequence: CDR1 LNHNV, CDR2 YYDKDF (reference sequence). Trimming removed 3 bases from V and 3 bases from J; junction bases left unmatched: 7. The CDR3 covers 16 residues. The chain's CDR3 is CATSRKKGAPNEKLFF. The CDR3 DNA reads TGTGCCACCAGCAGGAAAAAGGGGGCACCTAATGAAAAACTGTTTTTT. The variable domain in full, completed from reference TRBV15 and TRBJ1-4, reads DAMVIQNPRYQVTQFGKPVTLSCSQTLNHNVMYWYQQKSSQAPKLLFHYYDKDFNNEADTPDNFQSRRPNTSFCFLDIRSPGLGDTAMYLCATSRKKGAPNEKLFFGSGTQLSVL.

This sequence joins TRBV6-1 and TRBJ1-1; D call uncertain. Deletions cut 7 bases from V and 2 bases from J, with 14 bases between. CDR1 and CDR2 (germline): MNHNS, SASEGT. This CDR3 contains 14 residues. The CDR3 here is CASTPGETNTEAFF. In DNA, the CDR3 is TGTGCCAGCACGCCCGGGGAGACTAACACTGAAGCTTTCTTT.

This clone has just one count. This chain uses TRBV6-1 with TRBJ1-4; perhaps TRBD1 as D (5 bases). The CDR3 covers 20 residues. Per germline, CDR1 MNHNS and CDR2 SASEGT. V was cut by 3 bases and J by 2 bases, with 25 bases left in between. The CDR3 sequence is CASSDDLPGTYQGTNEKLFF. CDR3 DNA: TGTGCCAGCAGTGATGACCTTCCCGGGACTTACCAGGGCACTAATGAAAAACTGTTTTTT.

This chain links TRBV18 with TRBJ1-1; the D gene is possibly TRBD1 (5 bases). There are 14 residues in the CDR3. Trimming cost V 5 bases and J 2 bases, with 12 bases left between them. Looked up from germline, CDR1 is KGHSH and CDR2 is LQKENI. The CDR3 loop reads CASSADSINTEAFF. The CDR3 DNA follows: TGTGCCAGCTCAGCCGACAGTATCAACACTGAAGCTTTCTTT. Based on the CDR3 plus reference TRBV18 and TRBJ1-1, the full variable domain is NAGVMQNPRHLVRRRGQEARLRCSPMKGHSHVYWYRQLPEEGLKFMVYLQKENIIDESGMPKERFSAEFPKEGPSILRIQQVVRGDSAAYFCASSADSINTEAFFGQGTRLTVV.

This chain's CDR3 is CASSSGGGPTHQPQHF. CDR3 bases: TGTGCCAGCAGTTCTGGGGGGGGCCCAACCCATCAGCCCCAGCATTTT. The gene calls are TRBV28 and TRBJ1-5, with a tentative D call TRBD1 (6 bases). CDR1 and CDR2 (germline): MDHEN, SYDVKM. This CDR3 contains 16 residues. Trimming cost V 4 bases and J 5 bases, with 18 bases left between them.

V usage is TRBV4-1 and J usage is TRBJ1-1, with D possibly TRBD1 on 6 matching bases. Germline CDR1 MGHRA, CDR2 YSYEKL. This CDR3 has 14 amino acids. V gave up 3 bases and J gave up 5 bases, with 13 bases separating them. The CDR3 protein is CASSQPIRGTEAFF. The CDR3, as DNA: TGCGCCAGCAGCCAGCCCATCAGGGGAACTGAAGCTTTCTTT.

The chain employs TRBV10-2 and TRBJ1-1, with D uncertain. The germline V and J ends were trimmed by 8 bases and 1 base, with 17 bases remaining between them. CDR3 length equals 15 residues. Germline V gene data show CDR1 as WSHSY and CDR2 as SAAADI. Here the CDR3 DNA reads TGCGCCAGCCGGGGTGGGCAGGCTCCGAACACTGAAGCTTTCTTT. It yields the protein CASRGGQAPNTEAFF.

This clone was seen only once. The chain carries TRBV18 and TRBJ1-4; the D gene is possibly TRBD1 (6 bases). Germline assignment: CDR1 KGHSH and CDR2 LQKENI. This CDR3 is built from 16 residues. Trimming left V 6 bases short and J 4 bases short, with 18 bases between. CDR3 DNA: TGTGCCAGCTCCCCCGAGGGGGTGGCCGATAATGAAAAACTGTTTTTT. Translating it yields CASSPEGVADNEKLFF.

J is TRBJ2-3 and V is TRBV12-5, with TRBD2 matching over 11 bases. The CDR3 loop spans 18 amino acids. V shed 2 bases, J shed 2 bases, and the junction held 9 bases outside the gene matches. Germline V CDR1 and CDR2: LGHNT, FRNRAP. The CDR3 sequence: CASGLHPGLADPTDTQYF. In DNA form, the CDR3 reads TGTGCTAGTGGTTTGCATCCGGGACTAGCGGACCCCACAGATACGCAGTATTTT.

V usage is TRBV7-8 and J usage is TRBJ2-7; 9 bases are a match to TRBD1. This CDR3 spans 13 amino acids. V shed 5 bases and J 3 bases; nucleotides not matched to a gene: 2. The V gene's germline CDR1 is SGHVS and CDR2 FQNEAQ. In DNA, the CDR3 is TGTGCCAGCAGCCCGGACAGGGGCTACGAGCAGTACTTC. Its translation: CASSPDRGYEQYF.

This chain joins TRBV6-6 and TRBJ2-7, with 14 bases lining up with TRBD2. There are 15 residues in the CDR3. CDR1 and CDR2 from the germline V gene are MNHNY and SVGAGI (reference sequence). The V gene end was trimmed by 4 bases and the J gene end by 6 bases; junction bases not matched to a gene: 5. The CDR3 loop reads CASSLTSGGAREQYF. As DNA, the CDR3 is TGTGCCAGCAGTTTGACTAGCGGGGGGGCCCGCGAGCAGTACTTC.

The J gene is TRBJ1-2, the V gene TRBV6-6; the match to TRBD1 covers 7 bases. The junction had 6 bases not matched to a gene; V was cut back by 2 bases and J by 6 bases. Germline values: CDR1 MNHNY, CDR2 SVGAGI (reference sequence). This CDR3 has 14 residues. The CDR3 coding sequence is TGTGCCAGCAGTTACCCGACAGGGATCCATGGCTACACCTTC. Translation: CASSYPTGIHGYTF.

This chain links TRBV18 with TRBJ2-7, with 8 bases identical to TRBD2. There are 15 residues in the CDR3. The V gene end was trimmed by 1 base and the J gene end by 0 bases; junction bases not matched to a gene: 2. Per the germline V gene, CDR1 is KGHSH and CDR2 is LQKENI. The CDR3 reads CASSPQSGSSYEQYF. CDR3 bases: TGTGCCAGCTCACCACAGAGCGGGAGCTCCTACGAGCAGTACTTC.

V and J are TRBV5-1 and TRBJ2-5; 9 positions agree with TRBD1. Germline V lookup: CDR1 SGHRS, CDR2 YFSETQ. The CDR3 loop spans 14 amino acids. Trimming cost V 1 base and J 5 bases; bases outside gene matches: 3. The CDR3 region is CASSLTGGYETQYF. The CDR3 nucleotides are TGCGCCAGCAGCTTGACAGGGGGCTATGAGACCCAGTACTTC.

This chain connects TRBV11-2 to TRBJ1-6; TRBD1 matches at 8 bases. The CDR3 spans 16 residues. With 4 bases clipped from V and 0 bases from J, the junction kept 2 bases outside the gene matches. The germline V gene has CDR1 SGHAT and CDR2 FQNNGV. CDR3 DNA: TGTGCCAGCAGCTCTACAGGGGGCTCCTATAATTCACCCCTCCACTTT. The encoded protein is CASSSTGGSYNSPLHF.

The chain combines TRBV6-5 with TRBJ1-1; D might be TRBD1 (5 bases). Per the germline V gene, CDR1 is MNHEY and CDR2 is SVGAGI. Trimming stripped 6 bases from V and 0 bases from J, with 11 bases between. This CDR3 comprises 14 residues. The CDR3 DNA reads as TGTGCCAGCAGGGCACAGGTAATGAACACTGAAGCTTTCTTT. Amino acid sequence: CASRAQVMNTEAFF.

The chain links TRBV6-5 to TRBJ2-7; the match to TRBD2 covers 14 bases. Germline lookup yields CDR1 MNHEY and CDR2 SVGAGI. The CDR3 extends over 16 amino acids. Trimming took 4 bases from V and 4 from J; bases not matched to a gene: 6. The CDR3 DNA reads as TGTGCCAGCAGTTCCCGGACTAGCGGGGGGATATACGAGCAGTACTTC. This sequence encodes CASSSRTSGGIYEQYF.

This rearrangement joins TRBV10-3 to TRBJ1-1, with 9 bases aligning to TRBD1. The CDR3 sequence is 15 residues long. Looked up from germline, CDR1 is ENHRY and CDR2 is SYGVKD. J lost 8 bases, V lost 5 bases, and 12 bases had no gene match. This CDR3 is CAISTPGQGMREAFF. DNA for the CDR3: TGTGCCATCAGTACCCCGGGACAGGGCATGCGGGAAGCTTTCTTT.

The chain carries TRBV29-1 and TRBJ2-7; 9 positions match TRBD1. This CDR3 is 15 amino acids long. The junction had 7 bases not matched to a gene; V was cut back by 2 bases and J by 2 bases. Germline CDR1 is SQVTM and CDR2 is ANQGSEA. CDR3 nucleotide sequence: TGCAGCGTTGAATATCGGGACAGGGAACCCTACGAGCAGTACTTC. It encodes CSVEYRDREPYEQYF.

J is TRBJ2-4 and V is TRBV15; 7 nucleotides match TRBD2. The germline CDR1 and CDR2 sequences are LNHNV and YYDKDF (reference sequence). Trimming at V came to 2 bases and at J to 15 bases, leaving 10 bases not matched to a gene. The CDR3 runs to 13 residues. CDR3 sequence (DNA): TGTGCCACCAGCAGAACCCAAAGCGGGATGCCGTACTTC. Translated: CATSRTQSGMPYF. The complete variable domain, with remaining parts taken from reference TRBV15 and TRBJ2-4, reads DAMVIQNPRYQVTQFGKPVTLSCSQTLNHNVMYWYQQKSSQAPKLLFHYYDKDFNNEADTPDNFQSRRPNTSFCFLDIRSPGLGDTAMYLCATSRTQSGMPYFGAGTRLSVL.

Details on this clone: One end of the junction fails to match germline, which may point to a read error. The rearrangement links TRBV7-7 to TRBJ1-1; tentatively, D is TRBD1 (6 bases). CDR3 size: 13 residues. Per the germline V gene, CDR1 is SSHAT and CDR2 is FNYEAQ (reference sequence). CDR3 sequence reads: CASSPAEGGQPFF. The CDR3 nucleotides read TGTGCTAGCAGCCCAGCCGAGGGGGGGCAACCTTTCTTT.

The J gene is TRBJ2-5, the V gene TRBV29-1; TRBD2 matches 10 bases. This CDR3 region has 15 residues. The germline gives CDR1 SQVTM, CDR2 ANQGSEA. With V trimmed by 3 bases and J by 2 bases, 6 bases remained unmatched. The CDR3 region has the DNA TGCAGCGTTGAGGTACTAGCGGGGACGCAAGAGACCCAGTACTTC. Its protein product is CSVEVLAGTQETQYF.